Listed here are 9 T cell receptor beta chains from one sample, sequenced in a study of post-analysis software for immune sequencing data. Study-wide points: Patients showed TRBV5-6, TRBV5-1 and TRBV20-1 among a handful of TRBV segments more frequent than in controls.

For these receptors, no antigen is known. Every TCR beta cDNA library bore unique molecular identifiers. TCRdb used MiXCR to reprocess the PCR reads, holding one entry per CDR3 protein. The sample records about 500,000 distinct CDR3 sequences, roughly 45% being singletons. The sample was blood. The receptors here all came from a girl under 18 with multiple sclerosis.

Only a few counts were recorded for this clonotype. The V gene is TRBV5-1, the J gene TRBJ2-3, with D unclear. This CDR3 has 15 residues. Per the germline V gene, CDR1 is SGHRS and CDR2 is YFSETQ. V lost 0 bases, J lost 6 bases, and 14 bases lay in between. CDR3 in DNA: TGCGCCAGCAGCTTGGCCTCTGCCGCTAGGGATACGCAGTATTTT. Amino acids: CASSLASAARDTQYF.

This clonotype has only a few counts. V and J are TRBV7-9 and TRBJ1-2, with D unresolved. V lost 1 base and J lost 12, with 9 bases in between. Germline V gene data show CDR1 as SEHNR and CDR2 as FQNEAQ (reference sequence). The length of the CDR3 is 11 residues. CDR3 sequence reads: CASSLVSHHTF. Written as DNA, the CDR3 is TGTGCCAGCAGCTTAGTATCCCACCACACCTTC.

The chain carries TRBV12-3 or TRBV12-4 and TRBJ2-1; D might be TRBD2 (6 bases). CDR3 length: 15 amino acids. Trimming removed 5 bases at V and 4 bases at J, with 15 bases between. The CDR3 DNA is TGTGCCAGCAGTCCCCCCCGTGGGGGGTACAATGAGCAGTTCTTC. This sequence encodes CASSPPRGGYNEQFF.

This clonotype was seen just once. The chain employs TRBV9 and TRBJ2-3, with 8 positions matching TRBD2. J lost 0 bases, V lost 4 bases, and 7 bases had no gene match. In germline, CDR1 is SGDLS, CDR2 YYNGEE. There are 16 residues in the CDR3. The CDR3 reads CASSQISGASTDTQYF. In nucleotides, the CDR3 is TGTGCCAGCAGCCAAATTAGCGGGGCGAGCACAGATACGCAGTATTTT.

In this sample, this clonotype turned up a few times. The V call is TRBV4-2, the J call TRBJ2-1, with 7 bases lining up with TRBD2. This CDR3 has 15 residues. In germline, CDR1 is LGHNA, CDR2 YNFKEQ. V shed 4 bases and J 12 bases; nucleotides not matched to a gene: 15. The CDR3 coding sequence is TGTGCCAGCAGCCGATGGGCGGGAGCCCAATTTCGGCAGTTCTTC. Protein: CASSRWAGAQFRQFF.

V usage is TRBV27 and J usage is TRBJ2-7, with unresolved D. The CDR3 consists of 11 residues. V was cut by 2 bases and J by 8 bases, with 7 bases left in between. Germline assignment: CDR1 MNHEY and CDR2 SMNVEV (reference sequence). CDR3 sequence (DNA): TGTGCCAGCAGTTTACCCCCCAAGCAGTACTTC. Its protein is CASSLPPKQYF.

V and J are TRBV20-1 and TRBJ2-5, with 11 bases matching TRBD2. Trimming cost V 5 bases and J 2 bases; bases outside gene matches: 16. The germline V gene has CDR1 DFQATT and CDR2 SNEGSKA (reference sequence). The CDR3 contains 18 residues. CDR3 DNA sequence: TGCAGTGCTGAGGGAGCCCGAATGACTAGCGGGGAGCAAGAGACCCAGTACTTC. As protein: CSAEGARMTSGEQETQYF.

The chain carries TRBV28 and TRBJ2-5; D is perhaps TRBD1 (5 bases). The CDR3 extends over 14 amino acids. The V gene lost 3 bases and the J gene lost 4 bases, with 12 bases spanning the gap. Germline assignment: CDR1 MDHEN and CDR2 SYDVKM. CDR3 sequence (DNA): TGTGCCAGCAGTTTCCAGGGTCGAGGAGAGACCCAGTACTTC. Translating gives CASSFQGRGETQYF.

V and J are TRBV6-5 and TRBJ2-1; D possibly corresponds to TRBD1 (6 bases). The CDR3 has 16 amino acids. Looked up from germline, CDR1 is MNHEY and CDR2 is SVGAGI. With 6 bases removed from V and 0 bases from J, the gap between germline ends came to 15 bases. CDR3 protein: CASRSGGLSSYNEQFF. CDR3 coding DNA: TGTGCCAGCAGGTCTGGGGGCCTGAGCTCCTACAATGAGCAGTTCTTC.